A single TCR beta chain is shown here with its context. Its antigen remains unknown. Profiled with immunoSEQ multiplex PCR; TCRdb holds only in-frame clones, not every one. The sample includes 29,000 or so clones, about 87% of them seen just once. The source of the sample is a study of lymphopenia after photon versus proton radiotherapy. Study conclusions and caveats: Post-nadir diversity loss with photons came from oligoclonal expansion, particularly CD8+ Temra cells.

The junction had 8 bases not matched to a gene; V was cut back by 6 bases and J by 10 bases. The length of the CDR3 is 13 residues. The germline CDR1 and CDR2 sequences are SGHTA and FQGNSA. The material sequenced was peripheral blood, taken from a patient treated with proton-based radiotherapy. The sequence derives from a woman aged 60-75 years with cholangiocarcinoma. Some clones in this sample may be carry-over from other donors' samples. The chain links TRBV7-2 to TRBJ2-1; 8 positions match TRBD1. This CDR3 reads CASRPGQGGEQFF. The CDR3 coding sequence is TGTGCCAGCAGACCCGGACAGGGTGGGGAGCAGTTCTTC.